This T cell receptor beta chain was observed in a study of early T cells in non-severe SARS-CoV-2 infection. Study details: RNA in bulk from unsorted whole blood was sequenced, and chains were unpaired. Study observations and caveats: Anti-spike CD8 responses were favored by VDJdb matching, which missed private and CD4 specificities.

The table lists this clonotype with many counts. Its antigen is still unknown. Individual cDNA molecules received unique molecular identifiers during library preparation. TCRdb called the 5' RACE reads again in MiXCR, with one record for every CDR3 protein. In the table there are 25,000 to 35,000 distinct CDR3 sequences, 6% to 7.5% of which are singletons. Trimming shortened V by 7 bases and J by 3 bases, and 12 bases separated the two germline ends. Germline CDR1 PRHDT, CDR2 FYEKMQ (reference sequence). The length of the CDR3 is 14 residues. This material consisted of whole blood, taken at baseline. The sequence was obtained from an adult who was a healthcare worker with PCR-confirmed SARS-CoV-2 infection or an uninfected control (not recorded which). The chain has TRBV13 and TRBJ1-4; no firm D call. CDR3 nucleotide sequence: TGTGCCAGCACCCGGAAAGGGTCTAATGAAAAACTGTTTTTT. Translating gives CASTRKGSNEKLFF.